The 7 T cell receptor beta chains given below trace back to one sample, sequenced in a study of OX40 agonist ivuxolimab in advanced cancers. Clones were sequenced by immunoSEQ multiplex PCR, and TCRdb holds only the in-frame ones, with some missing. The sample has some 86,000 clones, roughly 88% seen once. The source was CD4+ or CD8+ T cells sorted from blood, collected in a trial of the OX40 agonist ivuxolimab. These receptors were collected from an adult with an advanced solid tumor such as melanoma, head and neck, liver or kidney cancer.

A single count supports this clone. V and J are TRBV4-1 and TRBJ2-3; 9 bases agree with TRBD2. CDR1 is MGHRA and CDR2 is YSYEKL in the germline V gene. The trim removed 1 base at V and 6 bases at J, leaving 5 bases unmatched. There are 15 residues in the CDR3. CDR3 protein: CASSQVGAGGDTQYF. For the CDR3, the DNA is TGCGCCAGCAGCCAAGTGGGAGCGGGGGGTGATACGCAGTATTTT.

This chain uses TRBV9 with TRBJ2-6; 7 bases line up with TRBD2. This CDR3 is built from 17 residues. Trimming took 4 bases from V and 2 from J; bases not matched to a gene: 9. The germline V gene encodes CDR1 SGDLS and CDR2 YYNGEE. Here the CDR3 DNA reads TGTGCCAGCAGCCGATGGGGAGGGGCGGCTGGGGCCAACGTCCTGACTTTC. Translating it yields CASSRWGGAAGANVLTF.

The rearrangement joins TRBV6-5 to TRBJ2-5; 8 bases agree with TRBD1. CDR3 length: 14 residues. The ends lost 6 bases at V and 2 bases at J; junction bases unmatched: 5. Germline V CDR1 and CDR2: MNHEY, SVGAGI. This chain's CDR3 is CASRGTGQQETQYF. CDR3 DNA sequence: TGTGCCAGCAGGGGGACAGGCCAACAAGAGACCCAGTACTTC.

The chain recombines TRBV28 with TRBJ1-4; D gene uncertain. This CDR3 region has 12 residues. With 7 bases removed from V and 3 bases from J, the gap between germline ends came to 6 bases. Germline-derived CDR1 and CDR2 are MDHEN and SYDVKM. The CDR3 nucleotides read TGTGCCAGCAATTTGGCTAATGAAAAACTGTTTTTT. It encodes CASNLANEKLFF.

V gene TRBV6-6 combines with J gene TRBJ1-4, with TRBD1 matching over 7 bases. The germline V gene encodes CDR1 MNHNY and CDR2 SVGAGI (reference sequence). The CDR3 runs to 15 residues. Unmatched junction bases numbered 7, after V lost 6 bases and J lost 3 bases. The CDR3 sequence: CASSRRGTANEKLFF. The CDR3 DNA follows: TGTGCCAGCAGCCGTCGCGGGACAGCTAATGAAAAACTGTTTTTT.

The chain employs TRBV7-3 and TRBJ2-3; no clear D gene. Trimming took 3 bases from V and 6 from J, leaving 10 bases between them. Germline loops: CDR1 SGHTA, CDR2 FQGTGA. The CDR3 extends over 13 amino acids. In DNA form, the CDR3 reads TGTGCCAGCAGCTTCTCCCCCGCGGATACGCAGTATTTT. It codes for CASSFSPADTQYF.

The chain couples TRBV27 to TRBJ1-6; D is ambiguous. The CDR3 covers 18 residues. Germline-derived CDR1 and CDR2 are MNHEY and SMNVEV (reference sequence). Trimming removed 2 bases from V and 0 bases from J, with 14 bases in between. CDR3 region: CASSLRVVANSYNSPLHF. For the CDR3, the DNA is TGTGCCAGCAGTTTAAGAGTTGTGGCGAACTCCTATAATTCACCCCTCCACTTT.